What follows are 14 T cell receptor beta chains derived from one specimen sequenced in a study of blood T cell repertoires in COVID-19. Sequencing used immunoSEQ multiplex PCR; TCRdb keeps in-frame clones, though not all of them. The table shows about 160,000 clones, with 70% to 85% occurring only once. Sequencing was performed on peripheral blood. Every receptor here comes from a woman aged 40 to 50 with COVID-19, enrolled during active disease.

This chain links TRBV4-1 with TRBJ2-7; tentatively, D is TRBD1 (6 bases). The V end was cut by 1 base, the J end by 2 bases, with 12 bases between. Looked up from germline, CDR1 is MGHRA and CDR2 is YSYEKL. The CDR3 is 15 residues long. In DNA, the CDR3 is TGCGCCAGCAGCCAAGTGGCAGGGGCAACCTACGAGCAGTACGTC. Translated: CASSQVAGATYEQYV.

This chain's CDR3 is CASSPGTSGSSAFTGELFF. CDR3 nucleotide sequence: TGTGCCAGCTCACCAGGGACTAGCGGGAGTTCGGCCTTTACGGGGGAGCTGTTTTTT. This chain uses TRBV18 with TRBJ2-2; TRBD2 aligns across 14 bases. Losses at the gene ends were 2 bases for V and 8 bases for J; bases not matched to a gene: 13. Germline assignment: CDR1 KGHSH and CDR2 LQKENI. CDR3 length equals 19 residues.

The rearrangement joins TRBV3-1 (or the pseudogene TRBV3-2) to TRBJ1-2; D perhaps matches TRBD1 (5 bases). Germline-derived CDR1 and CDR2 are LGHDT and YNNKEL (reference sequence). This CDR3 has 15 residues. V was clipped by 3 bases and J by 5 bases, with 16 bases between them. CDR3 residues: CASSQAAGGGYGYTF. CDR3 in DNA: TGTGCCAGCAGCCAGGCAGCGGGGGGAGGATATGGCTACACCTTC.

This clone was detected a few times. This rearrangement joins TRBV9 to TRBJ1-5, with 7 bases matching TRBD1. Per the germline V gene, CDR1 is SGDLS and CDR2 is YYNGEE. With 4 bases clipped from V and 6 bases from J, the junction kept 7 bases outside the gene matches. The CDR3 covers 14 residues. CDR3 coding DNA: TGTGCCAGCAGCCAGGGGGACGGTAGTCAGCCCCAGCATTTT. Encoded protein: CASSQGDGSQPQHF. Full variable domain (rest looked up from reference TRBV9 and TRBJ1-5): DSGVTQTPKHLITATGQRVTLRCSPRSGDLSVYWYQQSLDQGLQFLIQYYNGEERAKGNILERFSAQQFPDLHSELNLSSLELGDSALYFCASSQGDGSQPQHFGDGTRLSIL.

About this clone: This sample also contains other DNA sequences that code for the same CDR3. The chain couples TRBV3-1 (or the pseudogene TRBV3-2) to TRBJ1-1; D is undetermined. V lost 1 base and J lost 0, with 9 bases in between. The CDR3 runs to 15 residues. Germline CDR1 is LGHDT and CDR2 is YNNKEL (reference sequence). As DNA, the CDR3 is TGTGCCAGCAGCCAAGGGCCCCGTATGAACACTGAAGCTTTCTTT. Protein: CASSQGPRMNTEAFF.

The chain combines TRBV18 with TRBJ2-5; 9 nucleotides agree with TRBD1. CDR1 is KGHSH, CDR2 LQKENI, per germline. After removal of 8 bases from V and 4 bases from J, the junction contained 2 bases not matched to a gene. This CDR3 has 12 residues. In nucleotides, the CDR3 is TGTGCCAGCAAGACAGGGGGAGAGACCCAGTACTTC. It translates to CASKTGGETQYF.

The chain carries TRBV6-2 or TRBV6-3 and TRBJ2-1; D is undetermined. V shed 5 bases and J shed 4 bases, with 15 bases lying between them. CDR1 and CDR2 from the germline V gene are MNHEY and SVGEGT. CDR3 size: 15 residues. CDR3 residues: CASSLSTRPYNEQFF. The CDR3 nucleotides are TGTGCCAGCAGTCTTAGTACCCGCCCATACAATGAGCAGTTCTTC.

The genes are TRBV2 and TRBJ1-6, with D possibly being TRBD1 (6 bases). Trimming pared 6 bases from V and 9 bases from J, leaving 15 bases between. Germline V gene lookup returns CDR1 SNHLY and CDR2 FYNNEI. This CDR3 has 14 amino acids. The CDR3 DNA reads TGTGCCAGCAGGGCGGACAGTCGGAGTTCACCCCTCCACTTT. It specifies CASRADSRSSPLHF.

The chain carries TRBV5-1 and TRBJ2-1, with TRBD1 matching 8 bases. The CDR3 runs to 14 residues. V gave up 0 bases and J gave up 4 bases; unmatched junction bases: 0. Per germline, CDR1 SGHRS and CDR2 YFSETQ. CDR3 DNA: TGCGCCAGCAGCTTGGGACAGGGGTACAATGAGCAGTTCTTC. Its translation is CASSLGQGYNEQFF.

The J gene is TRBJ2-5, the V gene TRBV13; no clear D. Trimming left V 5 bases short and J 6 bases short, with 10 bases between. CDR1 is PRHDT, CDR2 FYEKMQ, per germline (reference sequence). The CDR3 has 12 amino acids. CDR3 amino acids: CASSPLSKTQYF. In DNA form, the CDR3 reads TGTGCCAGCAGCCCCCTATCGAAGACCCAGTACTTC.

The chain couples TRBV5-6 to TRBJ2-3; D remains ambiguous. The V and J ends lost 1 base and 3 bases respectively, with 3 bases between them. The CDR3 has 12 amino acids. In germline, CDR1 is SGHDT, CDR2 YYEEEE. The DNA for the CDR3 is TGTGCCAGCAGCTTGATAACAGATACGCAGTATTTT. Residues: CASSLITDTQYF. The variable domain in full, with the rest retrieved from reference TRBV5-6 and TRBJ2-3, is DAGVTQSPTHLIKTRGQQVTLRCSPKSGHDTVSWYQQALGQGPQFIFQYYEEEERQRGNFPDRFSGHQFPNYSSELNVNALLLGDSALYLCASSLITDTQYFGPGTRLTVL.

This clone was observed a few times. Here the CDR3 reads CASSSGGHGYTF. As DNA, the CDR3 is TGCGCCAGCAGCAGTGGAGGGCATGGCTACACCTTC. V is TRBV5-1 and J is TRBJ1-2; no clear D gene. Germline CDR1 is SGHRS and CDR2 is YFSETQ. The V end lost 4 bases, the J end lost 6 bases, and 10 bases lay between the germline ends. The CDR3 totals 12 residues.

This clone was seen only a few times. The J gene is TRBJ2-7, the V gene TRBV4-1; 8 bases match TRBD1. CDR3 length: 13 residues. J lost 3 bases, V lost 9 bases, and 7 bases had no gene match. The germline V gene encodes CDR1 MGHRA and CDR2 YSYEKL. The CDR3 region has the DNA TGCGCCAGTGACAGGGGTAGAAACTACGAGCAGTACTTC. Translation gives CASDRGRNYEQYF.

The chain uses TRBV6-5 and TRBJ1-6, with a weak D call TRBD1 (6 bases). The CDR3 has 16 residues. V was cut by 4 bases and J by 2 bases, with 12 bases left in between. The V gene's germline CDR1 is MNHEY and CDR2 SVGAGI. DNA for the CDR3: TGTGCCAGCAGTTTCCACGGGACACCCTATAATTCACCCCTCCACTTT. Encoded protein: CASSFHGTPYNSPLHF.